This TCR beta chain is from a study of response to subunit inactivated influenza vaccine. Findings and caveats of the study: Few additional T cells are recruited per seasonal influenza vaccination, authors suggested.

A single record per CDR3 protein comes from TCRdb applying MiXCR to the RT-PCR reads. This sample has a few hundred thousand distinct CDR3 sequences, with around 13% found just once. This clonotype was observed many times. The target antigen is unknown. Germline V gene data show CDR1 as DFQATT and CDR2 as SNEGSKA (reference sequence). Between the trimmed V and J ends, which lost 4 bases and 3 bases, there was a span of 10 bases. The CDR3 consists of 12 residues. The specimen was PBMCs from blood, collected about 11 days after vaccination. This sequence originates from a man aged 45-65 years who received an inactivated influenza vaccine. The rearrangement joins TRBV20-1 to TRBJ2-7; TRBD1 is a possible D gene (6 bases). CDR3 bases: TGCAGTGCTACCGAGGGGGTCTACGAGCAGTACTTC. It specifies CSATEGVYEQYF.